Below are 16 T cell receptor beta chains sequenced from a single sample in a study of PD-1 blockade in classical Hodgkin lymphoma. Using immunoSEQ multiplex PCR, the repertoire was profiled, and TCRdb retains in-frame clones only, with some absent. This sample yields about 2,700 clones, of which 71% are seen a single time; roughly 70% belongs to the top ten. Each and every patient relapsed after autologous stem cell transplantation, and patients got differing brentuximab vedotin exposure. Researchers pulled CD8+ T cells out of thawed PBMCs using magnetic negative selection. The material sequenced was CD8+ T cells from blood, taken at baseline. The receptors shown here come from a human donor with classical Hodgkin lymphoma.

The CDR3 here is CASSQEEGSAFVLDYGYTF. CDR3 sequence (DNA): TGTGCCAGCAGCCAAGAAGAGGGGTCTGCCTTTGTTCTCGACTATGGCTACACCTTC. The chain joins TRBV4-2 to TRBJ1-2, with D perhaps TRBD1 (5 bases). Germline V gene sequence: CDR1 LGHNA, CDR2 YNFKEQ. CDR3 size: 19 residues. Trimming stripped 0 bases from V and 3 bases from J, with 23 bases between.

This clone is labeled large (0.1 to 1%). The V call is TRBV5-1, the J call TRBJ1-5; TRBD1 matches 7 bases. The CDR3 spans 13 residues. The V gene end was trimmed by 0 bases and the J gene end by 9 bases; junction bases not matched to a gene: 3. Germline values: CDR1 SGHRS, CDR2 YFSETQ. The CDR3 sequence is CASSLEGDRPQHF. As DNA, the CDR3 is TGCGCCAGCAGCTTGGAGGGGGACAGGCCCCAGCATTTT.

The rearrangement uses TRBV7-3 and TRBJ2-3; D may be TRBD1 or TRBD2 (6 bases each). Germline V gene lookup returns CDR1 SGHTA and CDR2 FQGTGA. V lost 2 bases to trimming and J lost 6 bases, with 12 bases between them. The CDR3 has 14 amino acids. CDR3 protein: CASSLLGGTDTQYF. Here the CDR3 DNA reads TGTGCCAGCAGCTTATTAGGGGGGACGGATACGCAGTATTTT.

This chain uses TRBV5-1 with TRBJ2-3; D gene uncertain. Trimming took 9 bases from V and 2 from J, leaving 7 bases between them. Germline V gives CDR1 SGHRS, CDR2 YFSETQ. The CDR3 runs to 11 residues. In nucleotides, the CDR3 is TGCGCCACCCCCTTCACAGATACGCAGTATTTT. It translates to CATPFTDTQYF.

The J gene is TRBJ1-5, the V gene TRBV28; D uncertain. Looked up from germline, CDR1 is MDHEN and CDR2 is SYDVKM. V was pared by 6 bases and J by 2 bases, with 11 bases between. The CDR3 contains 14 residues. The CDR3 reads CASSRRAGNQPQHF. CDR3 bases: TGTGCCAGCAGCCGGCGGGCAGGCAATCAGCCCCAGCATTTT.

This clone was detected only once. The chain recombines TRBV6-7 with TRBJ1-6; D unresolved. TRBV6-7 is an open reading frame, and its role is uncertain. Trimming pared 8 bases from V and 8 bases from J, leaving 7 bases between. The CDR3 sequence is 11 residues long. DNA for the CDR3: TGTGCCAGCGCAAAGGATTCACCCCTCCACTTT. This gives the protein CASAKDSPLHF.

The chain uses TRBV5-8 and TRBJ1-3; the D is unclear. CDR1 SGHTS and CDR2 YDEGEE come from the germline V gene. The CDR3 loop spans 15 amino acids. Trimming left V 2 bases short and J 0 bases short, with 9 bases between. CDR3 sequence reads: CASSLETDSGNTIYF. The CDR3 nucleotides read TGTGCCAGCAGCTTAGAAACGGACTCTGGAAACACCATATATTTT.

About this clone itself: Since the CDR3 does not end with the conserved phenylalanine or tryptophan, this likely comes from a read error. No DNA is shown, since the ends of the CDR3 on it are uncertain; the CDR3 is the one TCRdb lists. This chain joins TRBV5-1 and TRBJ1-5. The length of the CDR3 is 10 amino acids, counting both ends. Germline V gene lookup returns CDR1 SGHRS and CDR2 YFSETQ. CDR3 in amino acids: CASSPLDACI.

The V and J genes are TRBV7-9 and TRBJ2-3; 9 nucleotides agree with TRBD2. Germline V gene lookup returns CDR1 SEHNR and CDR2 FQNEAQ (reference sequence). The CDR3 is made up of 16 amino acids. V lost 2 bases, J lost 2 bases, and 5 bases stayed unmatched. CDR3 in DNA: TGTGCCAGCAGCTTATGGCTAGCGGGGATCACAGATACGCAGTATTTT. Encoded protein: CASSLWLAGITDTQYF.

V is TRBV19 and J is TRBJ2-5; D could derive from TRBD1 or TRBD2 (5 bases each). CDR3 length: 12 amino acids. The germline gives CDR1 LNHDA, CDR2 SQIVND (reference sequence). V lost 5 bases and J 5 bases, leaving 9 bases between the germline ends. The CDR3 region is CASSGGQETQYF. CDR3 in DNA: TGTGCCAGTAGTGGGGGTCAGGAGACCCAGTACTTC.

The chain recombines TRBV4-3 with TRBJ1-4, with a tentative D call TRBD1 (5 bases). Trimming took off 0 bases at V and 0 bases at J, with 8 bases between the two ends. Germline V gives CDR1 LGHNA, CDR2 YSLEER. CDR3 length: 16 residues. The CDR3 spells CASSQETAATNEKLFF. The CDR3 DNA follows: TGCGCCAGCAGCCAAGAGACAGCTGCAACTAATGAAAAACTGTTTTTT.

The J gene is TRBJ1-5, the V gene TRBV27; D gene unclear. V gave up 3 bases and J gave up 3 bases, with 9 bases separating them. The length of the CDR3 is 14 residues. Germline V gene data show CDR1 as MNHEY and CDR2 as SMNVEV (reference sequence). The CDR3 nucleotides are TGTGCCAGCAGTTTGCAAGGTTACAATCAGCCCCAGCATTTT. It specifies CASSLQGYNQPQHF.

The chain employs TRBV6-6 and TRBJ1-5; 9 positions match TRBD1. The CDR3 is made up of 15 amino acids. Per germline, CDR1 MNHNY and CDR2 SVGAGI (reference sequence). The trim removed 2 bases at V and 5 bases at J, leaving 4 bases unmatched. CDR3 sequence: CASSYIDRGDQPQHF. CDR3 coding DNA: TGTGCCAGCAGTTACATAGACAGGGGGGATCAGCCCCAGCATTTT.

The DNA for the CDR3 is TGTGCCAGCAGCCAACAACAGGGGGAGTACACCGGGGAGCTGTTTTTT. Translating it yields CASSQQQGEYTGELFF. The chain has TRBV4-2 and TRBJ2-2, with 8 bases aligning to TRBD1. The CDR3 has 16 residues. Looked up from germline, CDR1 is LGHNA and CDR2 is YNFKEQ. Trimming took 2 bases from V and 3 from J; bases not matched to a gene: 5.

V is TRBV4-3 and J is TRBJ1-2, with a possible D match to TRBD1 (6 bases). V dropped 1 base and J dropped 4 bases, with 13 bases sitting between them. The CDR3 has 15 residues. Germline-derived CDR1 and CDR2 are LGHNA and YSLEER. The CDR3 protein is CASSQGLGRGYGYTF. The CDR3 DNA reads TGCGCCAGCAGCCAAGGGCTCGGCAGGGGCTATGGCTACACCTTC.

This clone was seen once. The chain joins TRBV27 to TRBJ1-2; a possible D gene is TRBD1 (5 bases). The ends were cut back, 3 bases at V and 6 bases at J, with 17 bases in the middle. CDR1 MNHEY and CDR2 SMNVEV come from the germline V gene (reference sequence). CDR3 size: 15 residues. DNA of the CDR3: TGTGCCAGCAGTTTGAAGGGGACGGGGCCCAATGGCTACACCTTC. As protein: CASSLKGTGPNGYTF.